The TCR beta chain under discussion was sequenced for a study of blood T cell repertoires in COVID-19. Whole-study context: The United States, Italy and Spain provided the acute and convalescent COVID-19 samples.

The V gene's germline CDR1 is SEHNR and CDR2 FQNEAQ (reference sequence). V was shortened by 2 bases and J by 8 bases, with 12 bases between the two germline ends. This CDR3 region has 14 residues. In the original workflow: Amplification from reference gene primers served as the basis for estimated nucleated cell counts. The assay was immunoSEQ multiplex PCR, and TCRdb's table has in-frame clones only and misses some. The V and J calls and clone size come from that table; D and trimming were worked out from the DNA. The sample records roughly 230,000 clones, more than 65% being singletons. What was sequenced was peripheral blood. This sequence joins TRBV7-9 and TRBJ1-4, with D maybe TRBD1 (6 bases). This receptor was obtained from a woman of 80 years or more with acute or convalescent COVID-19. In nucleotides, the CDR3 is TGTGCCAGCAGCTTAAGGACGGACAGCGAAAAACTGTTTTTT. Protein product: CASSLRTDSEKLFF.